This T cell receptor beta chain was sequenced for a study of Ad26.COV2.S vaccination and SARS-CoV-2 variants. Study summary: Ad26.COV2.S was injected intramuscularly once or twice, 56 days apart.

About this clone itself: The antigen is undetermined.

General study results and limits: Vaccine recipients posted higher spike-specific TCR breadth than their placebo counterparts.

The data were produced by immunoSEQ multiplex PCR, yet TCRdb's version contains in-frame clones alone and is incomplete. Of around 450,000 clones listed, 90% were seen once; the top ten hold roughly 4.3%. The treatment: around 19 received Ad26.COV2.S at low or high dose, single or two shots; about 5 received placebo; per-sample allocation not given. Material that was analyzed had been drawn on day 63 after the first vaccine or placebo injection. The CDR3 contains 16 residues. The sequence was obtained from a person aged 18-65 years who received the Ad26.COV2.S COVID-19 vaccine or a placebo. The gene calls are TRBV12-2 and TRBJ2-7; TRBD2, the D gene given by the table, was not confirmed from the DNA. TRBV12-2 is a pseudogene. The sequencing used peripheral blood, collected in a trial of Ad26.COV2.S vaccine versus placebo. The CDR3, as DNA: TGTGCAAGTCGCTTATCACTAGCGGGAGTATCCTACGAGCAGTACTTC. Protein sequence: CASRLSLAGVSYEQYF.